The sequence of this T cell receptor (beta chain) was determined in a study of OX40 agonist ivuxolimab in advanced cancers. Data came from immunoSEQ multiplex PCR; TCRdb stores just in-frame clones and leaves some out. The sample shows tens of thousands of clones, 87% of them seen only once. This sequence was found in an adult with an advanced solid tumor such as melanoma, head and neck, liver or kidney cancer. The source material was CD4+ or CD8+ T cells sorted from blood, sampled in a trial of the OX40 agonist ivuxolimab.

For the CDR3, the DNA is TGTGCCAGCAGCACCCAGGGAGGTCTAGCGGGTCACGGGGAGCTGTTTTTT. Encoded protein: CASSTQGGLAGHGELFF. The rearrangement uses TRBV7-2 and TRBJ2-2; 8 positions match TRBD2. With 5 bases clipped from V and 7 bases from J, the junction kept 15 bases outside the gene matches. Germline V lookup: CDR1 SGHTA, CDR2 FQGNSA. The CDR3 runs 17 residues.